This T cell receptor (beta chain) was captured in a study of cytomegalovirus exposure and HLA in healthy donors. Overall study findings and caveats: A later analysis revealed that TCR association rates differed between HLA loci, peaking at DRB1 and bottoming out at HLA-C. High sensitivity and specificity were reportedly achieved when the classifier diagnosed cytomegalovirus status. Analyzed later, most CMV-associated TCR beta chains appeared HLA-restricted.

This clone was detected once. Its antigen is undetermined. The PCR was carried out with 60 Vbeta primers and 13 Jbeta primers. Per the authors' pipeline: An analysis that came later counted tens of millions of unique TCR beta chains, approximately 10 million shared. Profiling relied on immunoSEQ multiplex PCR, and the TCRdb table lists in-frame clones only, not all of them. The V and J calls and the clone size are those of that table, but D and trimming were determined from the DNA. The sample holds around 80,000 clones, about four fifths seen once. The sequenced sample was PBMCs. The clonotype was recovered from a man between 35 and 55 years old in good health and CMV-seronegative.

DNA of the CDR3: TGTGCCAGCAGTTCGCGACTAGCGGAGAGCTCCTACGAGCAGTACTTC. Protein sequence: CASSSRLAESSYEQYF. V and J are TRBV6-6 and TRBJ2-5, with TRBD2 matching 9 bases. The assigned J gene may be wrong: the sequence end matches TRBJ2-7 better. This CDR3 comprises 16 residues. Germline CDR1 is MNHNY and CDR2 is SVGAGI (reference sequence).